A selection of T cell receptor beta chains follows, all from one sample in a study of blood T cell repertoires in COVID-19. Profiling relied on immunoSEQ multiplex PCR, and the TCRdb table lists in-frame clones only, not all of them. The sample lists about 400,000 clones, approximately 88% occurring once. Sequencing used PBMCs or T cells enriched from blood (not recorded which). The receptors derive from a woman between 35 and 50 years old with acute COVID-19. Each CDR3 is given with its conserved first and last residue. Fields, in order: clone size, V gene, D gene, J gene, CDR3 DNA, CDR3 protein. D genes are given only for firm matches. Rows give clone size only sometimes, using once, few, many, or a class for an expanded clone.

>NA|TRBV7-8|NA|TRBJ2-3
TGTGCCAGCAGCTTAGTAGTAGCCCCTGATACGCAGTATTTT
CASSLVVAPDTQYF
>NA|TRBV30|TRBD1|TRBJ2-5
TGTGCCTGGAGTCTCCATAGACAGGGCCCAAGAGAGACCCAGTACTTC
CAWSLHRQGPRETQYF
>NA|TRBV11-2|TRBD2|TRBJ2-5
TGTGCCAGCAGCAAGGGACTAGCGGGGGAGACCCAGTACTTC
CASSKGLAGETQYF
>NA|TRBV6-5|NA|TRBJ2-7
TGTGCCAGCAGTAGACAGGCCACCGGGTCCTACGAGCAGTACTTC
CASSRQATGSYEQYF
>NA|TRBV12-3/TRBV12-4|NA|TRBJ1-6
TGTGCCAGCACCGAGACGGAAGGGGCACCCCTCCACTTT
CASTETEGAPLHF
>NA|TRBV9|NA|TRBJ2-1
TGTGCCAGCAGCCCGAAGGGGCAGAGAGTAAACAATGAGCAGTTCTTC
CASSPKGQRVNNEQFF
>NA|TRBV18|NA|TRBJ2-3
TGTGCCAGCTCACCACGAAGCGAGACAGATACGCAGTATTTT
CASSPRSETDTQYF
>NA|TRBV11-3|TRBD1|TRBJ1-1
TGTGCCAGCAAAAAGACAGGGGAATCTGAAGCTTTCTTT
CASKKTGESEAFF
>NA|TRBV9|NA|TRBJ2-1
TGTGCCAGCAGCGTTGGCCAGGTCAACAATGAGCAGTTCTTC
CASSVGQVNNEQFF
>NA|TRBV30|NA|TRBJ2-2
TGTGCCTGGAGGGGCAGAAGAACCGGGGAGCTGTTTTTT
CAWRGRRTGELFF
>NA|TRBV2|TRBD1|TRBJ1-6
TGTGCCAGCAGTGAACCTGGACAGGGGTCCTATAATTCACCCCTCCACTTT
CASSEPGQGSYNSPLHF
>many|TRBV11-2|NA|TRBJ1-3
TGTGCCAGCAGCTTAGATCGCGGGCCTGGAAACACCATATATTTT
CASSLDRGPGNTIYF
>NA|TRBV3-1/TRBV3-2|TRBD1|TRBJ1-5
TGTGCCAGCAGCCAAGGGTTTTCTCAGGGGGGACAGCCCCAGCATTTT
CASSQGFSQGGQPQHF
>NA|TRBV14|NA|TRBJ1-2
TGTGCCAGCAGCCGACGGACAGATTATGGCTACACCTTC
CASSRRTDYGYTF
>NA|TRBV18|TRBD1|TRBJ1-2
TGTGCCAGCTCAGCCCCTCGAACCGGGACAGGGGGCCGTGACTATGGCTACACCTTC
CASSAPRTGTGGRDYGYTF
>NA|TRBV7-8|NA|TRBJ1-1
TGTGCCAGCAGCCCGGGGGGAACTGAAGCTTTCTTT
CASSPGGTEAFF
>NA|TRBV18|NA|TRBJ1-4
TGTGCCAGCTCAACCCGGACAGCCGATGAAAAACTGTTTTTT
CASSTRTADEKLFF
>NA|TRBV18|NA|TRBJ2-2
TGTGCCAGCTCACGAGAACAGGCCACCGGGGAGCTGTTTTTT
CASSREQATGELFF